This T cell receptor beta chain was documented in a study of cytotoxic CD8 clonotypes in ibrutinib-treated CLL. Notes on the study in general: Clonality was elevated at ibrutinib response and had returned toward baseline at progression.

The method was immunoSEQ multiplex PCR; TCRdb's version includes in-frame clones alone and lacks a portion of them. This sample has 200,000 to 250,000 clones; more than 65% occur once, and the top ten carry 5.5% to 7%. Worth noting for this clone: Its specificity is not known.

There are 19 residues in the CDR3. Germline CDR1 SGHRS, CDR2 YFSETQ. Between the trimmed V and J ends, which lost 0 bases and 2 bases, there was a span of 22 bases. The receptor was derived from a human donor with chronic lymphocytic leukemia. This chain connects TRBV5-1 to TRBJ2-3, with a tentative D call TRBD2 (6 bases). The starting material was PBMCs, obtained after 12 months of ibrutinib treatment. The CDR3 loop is CASSLGTPGLKENTDTQYF. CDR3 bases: TGCGCCAGCAGCTTGGGGACCCCGGGACTGAAGGAGAACACAGATACGCAGTATTTT. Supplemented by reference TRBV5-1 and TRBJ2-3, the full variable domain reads KAGVTQTPRYLIKTRGQQVTLSCSPISGHRSVSWYQQTPGQGLQFLFEYFSETQRNKGNFPGRFSGRQFSNSRSEMNVSTLELGDSALYLCASSLGTPGLKENTDTQYFGPGTRLTVL.